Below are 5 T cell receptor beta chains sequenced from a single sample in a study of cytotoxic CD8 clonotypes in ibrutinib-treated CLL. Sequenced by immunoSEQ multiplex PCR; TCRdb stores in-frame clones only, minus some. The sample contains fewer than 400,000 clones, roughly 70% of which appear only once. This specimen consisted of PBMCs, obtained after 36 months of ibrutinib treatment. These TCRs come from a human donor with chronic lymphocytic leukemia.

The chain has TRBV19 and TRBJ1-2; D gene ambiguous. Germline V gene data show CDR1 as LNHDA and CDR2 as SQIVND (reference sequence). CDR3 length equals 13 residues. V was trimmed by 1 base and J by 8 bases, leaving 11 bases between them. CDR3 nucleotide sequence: TGTGCCAGTAGTATAGGGCAGGTGGGCGGCTACACCTTC. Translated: CASSIGQVGGYTF.

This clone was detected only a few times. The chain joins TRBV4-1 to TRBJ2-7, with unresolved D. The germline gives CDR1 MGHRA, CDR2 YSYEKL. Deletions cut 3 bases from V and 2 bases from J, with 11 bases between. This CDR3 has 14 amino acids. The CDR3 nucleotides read TGCGCCAGCAGCCACCACTGGACGACCTACGAGCAGTACTTC. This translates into CASSHHWTTYEQYF.

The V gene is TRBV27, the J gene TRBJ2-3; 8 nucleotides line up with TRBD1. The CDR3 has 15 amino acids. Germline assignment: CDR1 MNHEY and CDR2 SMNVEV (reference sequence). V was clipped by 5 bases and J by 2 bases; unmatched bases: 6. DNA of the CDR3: TGTGCCAGCAGTCGTCGGGACAGGCCCACAGATACGCAGTATTTT. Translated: CASSRRDRPTDTQYF.

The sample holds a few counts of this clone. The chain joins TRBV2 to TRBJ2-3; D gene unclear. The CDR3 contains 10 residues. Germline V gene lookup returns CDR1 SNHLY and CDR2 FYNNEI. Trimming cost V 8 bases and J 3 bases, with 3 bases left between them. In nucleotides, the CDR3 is TGTGCCAGCCCTACAGATACGCAGTATTTT. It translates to CASPTDTQYF.

CDR3 bases: TGTGCCAGCACCCGGGACAGGAACACCGGGGAGCTGTTTTTT. It specifies CASTRDRNTGELFF. J is TRBJ2-2 and V is TRBV6-6, with 7 bases aligning to TRBD1. Trimming removed 7 bases from V and 1 base from J; junction bases left unmatched: 3. Germline lookup yields CDR1 MNHNY and CDR2 SVGAGI (reference sequence). The CDR3 totals 14 residues.